The clone carrying this TCR beta chain was found once. The data belong to a study of blood T cell repertoires in COVID-19. TCRdb keeps only in-frame clones here, not all; method: immunoSEQ multiplex PCR. Of 150,000 or so clones in the sample, 65% to 85% were seen once. The CDR3 is 15 amino acids. Germline CDR1 ENHRY, CDR2 SYGVKD. With V trimmed by 6 bases and J by 3 bases, 1 base remained unmatched. The genes are TRBV10-3 and TRBJ2-2, with 13 positions matching TRBD2. Sequenced input: PBMCs or T cells enriched from blood (not recorded which). This receptor was identified in a woman between 55 and 75 years old who had recovered from COVID-19. CDR3 protein: CAISGLAGDTGELFF. The CDR3 nucleotides are TGTGCCATCAGCGGACTAGCGGGGGACACCGGGGAGCTGTTTTTT.